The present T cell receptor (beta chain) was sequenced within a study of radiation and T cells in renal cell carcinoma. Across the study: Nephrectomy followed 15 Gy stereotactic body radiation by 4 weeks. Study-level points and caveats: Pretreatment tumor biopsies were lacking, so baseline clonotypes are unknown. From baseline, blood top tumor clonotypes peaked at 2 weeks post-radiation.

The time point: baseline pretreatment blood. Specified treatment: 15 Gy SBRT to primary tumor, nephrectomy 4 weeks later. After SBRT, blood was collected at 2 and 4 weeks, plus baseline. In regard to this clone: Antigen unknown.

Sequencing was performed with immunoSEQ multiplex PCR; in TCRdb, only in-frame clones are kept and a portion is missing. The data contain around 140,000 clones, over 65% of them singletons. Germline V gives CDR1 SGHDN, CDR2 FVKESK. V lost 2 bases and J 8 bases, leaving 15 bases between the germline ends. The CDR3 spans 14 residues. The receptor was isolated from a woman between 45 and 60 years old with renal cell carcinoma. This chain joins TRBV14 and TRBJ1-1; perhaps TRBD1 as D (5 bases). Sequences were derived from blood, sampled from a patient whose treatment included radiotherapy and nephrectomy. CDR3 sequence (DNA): TGTGCCAGCAGCCAATGGGGGGGGAGGGCCGAAGCTTTCTTT. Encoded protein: CASSQWGGRAEAFF.